This TCR beta chain was found in a study of sequential checkpoint blockade in melanoma. The treatment denotes: randomized to nivolumab then ipilimumab (arm A) or the reverse (arm B). In this sample, this clone is medium-sized. Clones were sequenced by immunoSEQ multiplex PCR, and TCRdb holds only the in-frame ones, with some missing. The sample records 20,000 to 25,000 clones, 65% to 75% being singletons. CDR1 and CDR2 (germline): MNHEY, SVGAGI. The V end was cut by 0 bases, the J end by 6 bases, with 11 bases between. The CDR3 consists of 14 residues. Sequencing was performed on CD8+ T cells sorted from blood (inferred from file names), taken from a patient given nivolumab and ipilimumab in sequence. This chain links TRBV6-5 with TRBJ1-2; D perhaps matches TRBD1 (6 bases). The receptor was derived from a human donor with melanoma. The CDR3 nucleotides are TGTGCCAGCAGTTACTCCGAACAGGGAAATGGCTACACCTTC. It is translated as CASSYSEQGNGYTF.